The entry that follows covers one T cell receptor beta chain sequence. The data were taken from a study of cytomegalovirus exposure and HLA in healthy donors. The PCR made use of 60 Vbeta and 13 Jbeta primers. Repertoires were generated with immunoSEQ multiplex PCR, while TCRdb's copy carries only in-frame clones and drops some. The data contain roughly 130,000 clones, around four fifths of them singletons. CDR1 is LNHDA, CDR2 SQIVND, per germline (reference sequence). The trim removed 6 bases at V and 5 bases at J, leaving 6 bases unmatched. The CDR3 extends over 13 amino acids. The V call is TRBV19, the J call TRBJ1-1, with TRBD1 identical over 7 bases. The sample consisted of PBMCs. The sequence was collected from a boy aged 2 to 10 in good health and CMV-seronegative. CDR3: CASRRTGGTEAFF. The CDR3 DNA reads as TGTGCCAGTAGAAGGACAGGTGGGACTGAAGCTTTCTTT. The full variable domain, rest sourced from reference TRBV19 and TRBJ1-1, is DGGITQSPKYLFRKEGQNVTLSCEQNLNHDAMYWYRQDPGQGLRLIYYSQIVNDFQKGDIAEGYSVSREKKESFPLTVTSAQKNPTAFYLCASRRTGGTEAFFGQGTRLTVV.